Listed here are 5 T cell receptor beta chains from one sample, sequenced in a study of T cells after yellow fever vaccination. Each CDR3 protein gets one entry after TCRdb re-called the 5' RACE reads with MiXCR. The sample contains some 350,000 distinct CDR3 sequences, around 4.1% of which appear only once. The sequencing here drew on PBMCs, taken 5 days after the yellow fever booster vaccination. The receptor source for this set is a man aged 18 to 30 who received the YFV17D yellow fever vaccine.

This clonotype has just a few counts. The genes are TRBV7-2 and TRBJ1-2; D might be TRBD1 (5 bases). The germline gives CDR1 SGHTA, CDR2 FQGNSA. V was pared by 1 base and J by 3 bases, with 12 bases between. The CDR3 spans 15 residues. DNA of the CDR3: TGTGCCAGCAGCTTAGATTATGGGACCGACTATGGCTACACCTTC. Amino acids: CASSLDYGTDYGYTF.

This clonotype was seen a handful of times. CDR3 nucleotides: TGTGCCAGCAGTCGGGCCCTTTACGAGCAGTACGTC. Its protein is CASSRALYEQYV. The rearrangement links TRBV7-9 to TRBJ2-7, with D uncertain. The CDR3 is 12 residues long. The germline V gene has CDR1 SEHNR and CDR2 FQNEAQ (reference sequence). With 6 bases removed from V and 4 bases from J, the gap between germline ends came to 10 bases.

This clonotype has at least ten counts. The rearrangement links TRBV12-3 or TRBV12-4 to TRBJ2-5; D gene uncertain. The CDR3 contains 12 residues. V was pared by 3 bases and J by 2 bases, with 4 bases between. The CDR3 is CASSFGQETQYF. In DNA form, the CDR3 reads TGTGCCAGCAGTTTTGGGCAAGAGACCCAGTACTTC.

There are many counts of this clonotype. CDR3 DNA sequence: TGTGCCAGCAGCCCAGACAGGGTCGATGGCTACACCTTC. The encoded protein is CASSPDRVDGYTF. The V and J genes are TRBV7-9 and TRBJ1-2; 7 nucleotides align to TRBD1. The CDR3 loop spans 13 amino acids. Trimming at V came to 5 bases and at J to 6 bases, leaving 6 bases not matched to a gene. Germline CDR1 and CDR2: SEHNR and FQNEAQ (reference sequence). Together with reference TRBV7-9 and TRBJ1-2, the CDR3 gives the full variable domain: DTGVSQNPRHKITKRGQNVTFRCDPISEHNRLYWYRQTLGQGPEFLTYFQNEAQLEKSRLLSDRFSAERPKGSFSTLEIQRTEQGDSAMYLCASSPDRVDGYTFGSGTRLTVV.

This clonotype showed up just a few times. The chain employs TRBV7-2 and TRBJ1-2, with D perhaps TRBD1 (5 bases). V lost 5 bases and J lost 4, with 14 bases in between. Germline assignment: CDR1 SGHTA and CDR2 FQGNSA. This CDR3 is 14 amino acids long. The CDR3 loop is CASSLTTDSYGYTF. For the CDR3, the DNA is TGTGCCAGCAGCCTAACGACAGACAGCTATGGCTACACCTTC.